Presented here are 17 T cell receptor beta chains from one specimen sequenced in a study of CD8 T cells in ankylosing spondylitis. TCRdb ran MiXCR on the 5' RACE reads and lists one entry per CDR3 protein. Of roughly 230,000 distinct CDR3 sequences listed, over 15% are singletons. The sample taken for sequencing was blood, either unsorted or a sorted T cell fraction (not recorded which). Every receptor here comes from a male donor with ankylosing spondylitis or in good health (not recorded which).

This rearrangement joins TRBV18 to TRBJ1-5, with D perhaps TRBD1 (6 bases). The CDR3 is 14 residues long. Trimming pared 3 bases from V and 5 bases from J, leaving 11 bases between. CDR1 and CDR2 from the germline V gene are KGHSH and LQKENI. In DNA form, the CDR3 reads TGTGCCAGCTCACCGTATGCAGGGGATCAGCCCCAGCATTTT. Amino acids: CASSPYAGDQPQHF.

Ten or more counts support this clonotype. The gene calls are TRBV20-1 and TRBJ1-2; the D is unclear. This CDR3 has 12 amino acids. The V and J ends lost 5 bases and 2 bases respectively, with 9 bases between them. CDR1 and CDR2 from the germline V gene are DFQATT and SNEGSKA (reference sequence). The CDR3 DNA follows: TGCAGTGCTCCAGGAGCCAACTATGGCTACACCTTC. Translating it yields CSAPGANYGYTF.

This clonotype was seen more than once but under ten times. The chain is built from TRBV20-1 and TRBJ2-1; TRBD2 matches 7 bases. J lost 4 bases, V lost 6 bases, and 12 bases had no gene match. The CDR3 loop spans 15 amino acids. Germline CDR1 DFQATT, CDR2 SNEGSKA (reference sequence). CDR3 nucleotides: TGCAGTGCCCGGCACGCCGGGACTACATACAATGAGCAGTTCTTC. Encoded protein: CSARHAGTTYNEQFF.

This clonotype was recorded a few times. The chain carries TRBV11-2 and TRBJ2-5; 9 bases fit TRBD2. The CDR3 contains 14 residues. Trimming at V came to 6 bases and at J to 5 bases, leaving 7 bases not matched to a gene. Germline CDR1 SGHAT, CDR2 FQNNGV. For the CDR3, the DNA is TGTGCCAGCAGGGTCCTAGCGGGATTTGAGACCCAGTACTTC. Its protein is CASRVLAGFETQYF. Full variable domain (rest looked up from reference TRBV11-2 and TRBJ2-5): EAGVAQSPRYKIIEKRQSVAFWCNPISGHATLYWYQQILGQGPKLLIQFQNNGVVDDSQLPKDRFSAERLKGVDSTLKIQPAKLEDSAVYLCASRVLAGFETQYFGPGTRLLVL.

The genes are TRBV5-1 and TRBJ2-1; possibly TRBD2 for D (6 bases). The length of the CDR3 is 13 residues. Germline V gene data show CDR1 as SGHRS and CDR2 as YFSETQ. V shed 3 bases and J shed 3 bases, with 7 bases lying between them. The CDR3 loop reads CASSSDYYNEQFF. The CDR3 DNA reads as TGCGCCAGCAGCTCGGACTACTACAATGAGCAGTTCTTC.

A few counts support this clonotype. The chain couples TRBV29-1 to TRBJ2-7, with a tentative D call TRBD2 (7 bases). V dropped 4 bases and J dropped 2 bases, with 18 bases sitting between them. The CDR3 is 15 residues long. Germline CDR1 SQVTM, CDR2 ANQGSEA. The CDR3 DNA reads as TGCAGCGTTGTGAGGCCGGCGGGGGCTACCTACGAGCAGTACTTC. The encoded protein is CSVVRPAGATYEQYF.

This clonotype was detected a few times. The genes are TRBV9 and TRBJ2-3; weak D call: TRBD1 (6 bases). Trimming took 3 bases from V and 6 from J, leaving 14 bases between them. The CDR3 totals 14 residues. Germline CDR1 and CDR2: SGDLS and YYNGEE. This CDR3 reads CASSGSGVADTQYF. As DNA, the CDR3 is TGTGCCAGCAGCGGATCAGGGGTCGCGGATACGCAGTATTTT.

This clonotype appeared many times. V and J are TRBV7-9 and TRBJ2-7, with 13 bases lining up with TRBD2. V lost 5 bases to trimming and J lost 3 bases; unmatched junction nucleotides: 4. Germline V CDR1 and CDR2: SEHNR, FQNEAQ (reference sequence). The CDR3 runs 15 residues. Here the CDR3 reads CASSAWTSGSYEQYF. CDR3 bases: TGTGCCAGCAGCGCATGGACTAGCGGGAGCTACGAGCAGTACTTC.

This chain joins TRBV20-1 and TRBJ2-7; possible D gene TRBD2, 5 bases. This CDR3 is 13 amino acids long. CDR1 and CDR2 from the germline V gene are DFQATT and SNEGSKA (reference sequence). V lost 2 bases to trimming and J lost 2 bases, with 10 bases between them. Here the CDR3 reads CSARRVGAYEQYF. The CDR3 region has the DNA TGCAGTGCTAGACGCGTCGGGGCCTACGAGCAGTACTTC.

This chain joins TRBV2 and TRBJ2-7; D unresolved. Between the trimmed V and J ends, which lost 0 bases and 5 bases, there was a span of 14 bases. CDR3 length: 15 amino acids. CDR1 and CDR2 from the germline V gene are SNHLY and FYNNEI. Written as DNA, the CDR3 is TGTGCCAGCAGTGAAGCAAACCATGCCGGCCACGAGCAGTACTTC. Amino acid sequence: CASSEANHAGHEQYF.

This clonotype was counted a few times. CDR3 in amino acids: CASRTGTTGDTQYF. The CDR3 DNA reads TGCGCCAGCAGGACCGGGACTACGGGGGATACGCAGTATTTT. The V call is TRBV5-1, the J call TRBJ2-3; 7 bases fit TRBD2. The V and J ends lost 5 bases and 6 bases, in that order; junction bases with no gene match: 9. Germline CDR1 reads SGHRS; CDR2 reads YFSETQ. CDR3 length: 14 residues. Combining the CDR3 with reference TRBV5-1 and TRBJ2-3 gives the whole variable domain KAGVTQTPRYLIKTRGQQVTLSCSPISGHRSVSWYQQTPGQGLQFLFEYFSETQRNKGNFPGRFSGRQFSNSRSEMNVSTLELGDSALYLCASRTGTTGDTQYFGPGTRLTVL.

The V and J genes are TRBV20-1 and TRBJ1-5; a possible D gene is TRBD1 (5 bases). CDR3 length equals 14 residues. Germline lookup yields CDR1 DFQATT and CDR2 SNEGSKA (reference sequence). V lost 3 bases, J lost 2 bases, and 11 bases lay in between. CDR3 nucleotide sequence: TGCAGTGCTAGTGGGGGGATTGGCAATCAGCCCCAGCATTTT. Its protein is CSASGGIGNQPQHF.

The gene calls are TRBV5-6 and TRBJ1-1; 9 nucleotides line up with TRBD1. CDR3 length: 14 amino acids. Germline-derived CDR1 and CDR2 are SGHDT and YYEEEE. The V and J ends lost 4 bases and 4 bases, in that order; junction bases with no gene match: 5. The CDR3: CASSADRGSTEAFF. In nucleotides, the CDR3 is TGTGCCAGCAGCGCCGACAGGGGGAGCACTGAAGCTTTCTTT.

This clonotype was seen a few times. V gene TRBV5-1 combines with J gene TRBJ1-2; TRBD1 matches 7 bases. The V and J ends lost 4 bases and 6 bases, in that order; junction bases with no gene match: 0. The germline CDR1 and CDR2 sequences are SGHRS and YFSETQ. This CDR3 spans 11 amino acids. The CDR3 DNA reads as TGCGCCAGCAGCGGACAGGATGGCTACACCTTC. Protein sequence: CASSGQDGYTF.

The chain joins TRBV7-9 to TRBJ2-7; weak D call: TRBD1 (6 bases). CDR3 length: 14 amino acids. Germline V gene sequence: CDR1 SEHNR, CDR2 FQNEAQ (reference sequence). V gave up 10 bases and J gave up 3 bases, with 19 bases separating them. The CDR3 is CATSEGTIYYEQYF. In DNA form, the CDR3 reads TGTGCCACATCAGAAGGGACAATATACTACGAGCAGTACTTC.

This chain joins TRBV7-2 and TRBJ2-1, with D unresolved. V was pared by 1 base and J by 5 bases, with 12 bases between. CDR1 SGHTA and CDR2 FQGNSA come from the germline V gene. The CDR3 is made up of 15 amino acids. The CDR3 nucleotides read TGTGCCAGCAGCTTAGAAATGGGCTGGGACAATGAGCAGTTCTTC. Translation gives CASSLEMGWDNEQFF.

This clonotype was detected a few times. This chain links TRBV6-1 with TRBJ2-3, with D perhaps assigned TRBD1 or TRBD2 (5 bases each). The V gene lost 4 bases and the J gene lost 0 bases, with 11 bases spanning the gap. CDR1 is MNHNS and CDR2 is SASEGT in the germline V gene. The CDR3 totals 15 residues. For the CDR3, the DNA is TGTGCCAGCAGTGTGGAAGAGGGGAGCACAGATACGCAGTATTTT. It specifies CASSVEEGSTDTQYF.